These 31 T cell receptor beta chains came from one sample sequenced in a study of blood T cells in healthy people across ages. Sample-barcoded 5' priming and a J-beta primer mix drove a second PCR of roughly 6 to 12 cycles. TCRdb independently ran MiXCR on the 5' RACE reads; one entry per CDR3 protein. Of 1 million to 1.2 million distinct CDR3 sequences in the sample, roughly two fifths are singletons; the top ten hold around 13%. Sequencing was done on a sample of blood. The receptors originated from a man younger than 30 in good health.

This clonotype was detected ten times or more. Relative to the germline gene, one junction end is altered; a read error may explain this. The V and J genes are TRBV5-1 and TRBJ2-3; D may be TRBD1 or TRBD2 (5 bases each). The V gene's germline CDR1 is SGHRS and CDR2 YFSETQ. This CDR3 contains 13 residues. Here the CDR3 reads CASSLGTTDTQYF. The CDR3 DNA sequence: TGTGCCAGCAGCTTAGGGACCACAGATACGCAGTATTTT.

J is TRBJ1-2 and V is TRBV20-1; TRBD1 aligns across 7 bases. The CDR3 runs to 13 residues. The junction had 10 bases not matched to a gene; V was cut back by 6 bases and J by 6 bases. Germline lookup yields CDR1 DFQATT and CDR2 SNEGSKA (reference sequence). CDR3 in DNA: TGCAGTGCCGAACCGCTGACAGGGCATGGCTACACCTTC. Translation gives CSAEPLTGHGYTF.

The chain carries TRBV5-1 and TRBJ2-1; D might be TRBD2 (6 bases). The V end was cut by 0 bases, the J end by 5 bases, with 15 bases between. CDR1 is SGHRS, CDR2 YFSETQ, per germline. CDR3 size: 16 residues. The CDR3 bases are TGCGCCAGCAGCTTGGGAGCTCAGCGGGTAAACAATGAGCAGTTCTTC. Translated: CASSLGAQRVNNEQFF.

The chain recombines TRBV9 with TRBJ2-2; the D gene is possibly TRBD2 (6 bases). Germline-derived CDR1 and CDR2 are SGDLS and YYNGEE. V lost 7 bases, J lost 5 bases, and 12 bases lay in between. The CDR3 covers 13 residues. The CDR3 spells CASQAAGTGELFF. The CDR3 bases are TGTGCCAGCCAAGCGGCGGGAACCGGGGAGCTGTTTTTT.

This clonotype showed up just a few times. This chain's CDR3 is CSAPPGGTAAGYTF. CDR3 DNA: TGCAGTGCTCCCCCAGGGGGGACAGCAGCTGGCTACACCTTC. The V gene is TRBV20-1, the J gene TRBJ1-2; 7 nucleotides align to TRBD1. V dropped 5 bases and J dropped 7; count of bases not matched to a gene: 13. From germline, CDR1 is DFQATT and CDR2 SNEGSKA (reference sequence). This CDR3 contains 14 residues.

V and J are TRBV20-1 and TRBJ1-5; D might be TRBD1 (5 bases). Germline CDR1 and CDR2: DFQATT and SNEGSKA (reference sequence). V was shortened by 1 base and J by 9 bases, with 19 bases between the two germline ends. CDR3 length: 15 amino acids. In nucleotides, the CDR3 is TGCAGTGCTAGAGTATGGCAGGGCCCGCCGGGGCCCCAGCATTTT. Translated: CSARVWQGPPGPQHF.

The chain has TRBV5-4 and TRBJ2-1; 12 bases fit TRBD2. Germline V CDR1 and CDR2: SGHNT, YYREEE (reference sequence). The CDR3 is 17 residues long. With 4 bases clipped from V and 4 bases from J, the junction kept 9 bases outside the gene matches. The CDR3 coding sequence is TGTGCCAGCAGCCCAGGACTAGCGGGGATTTTATACAATGAGCAGTTCTTC. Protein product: CASSPGLAGILYNEQFF.

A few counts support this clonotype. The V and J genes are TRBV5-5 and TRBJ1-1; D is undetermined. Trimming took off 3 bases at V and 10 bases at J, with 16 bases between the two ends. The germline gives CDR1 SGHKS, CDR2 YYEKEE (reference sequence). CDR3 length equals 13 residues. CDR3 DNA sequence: TGTGCCAGCAGCTCAGTCGGTACTGAGGGAGCTTTCTTT. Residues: CASSSVGTEGAFF.

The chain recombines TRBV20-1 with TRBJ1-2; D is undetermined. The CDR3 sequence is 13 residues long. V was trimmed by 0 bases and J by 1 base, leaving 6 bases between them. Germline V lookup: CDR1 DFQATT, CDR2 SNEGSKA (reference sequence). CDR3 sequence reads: CSARDQDNYGYTF. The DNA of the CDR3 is TGCAGTGCTAGAGATCAAGATAACTATGGCTACACCTTC.

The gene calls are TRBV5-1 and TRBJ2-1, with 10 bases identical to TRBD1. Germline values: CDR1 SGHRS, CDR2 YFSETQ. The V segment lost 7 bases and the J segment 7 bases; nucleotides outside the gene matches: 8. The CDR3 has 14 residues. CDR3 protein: CASGGTGVLNEQFF. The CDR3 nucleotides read TGCGCCAGCGGCGGGACAGGGGTTTTGAATGAGCAGTTCTTC.

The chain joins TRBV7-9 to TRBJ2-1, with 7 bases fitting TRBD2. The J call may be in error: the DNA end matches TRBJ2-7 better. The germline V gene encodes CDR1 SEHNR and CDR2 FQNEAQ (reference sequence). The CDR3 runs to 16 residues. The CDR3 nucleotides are TGTGCCAGCAGCTCACTGCGGGGGAGCTCCTACAATGAGCAGTACTTC. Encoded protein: CASSSLRGSSYNEQYF.

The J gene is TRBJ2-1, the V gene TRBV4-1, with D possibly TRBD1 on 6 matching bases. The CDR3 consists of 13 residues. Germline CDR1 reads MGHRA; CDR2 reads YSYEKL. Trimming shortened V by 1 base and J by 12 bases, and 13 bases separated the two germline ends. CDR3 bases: TGCGCCAGCAGCCAAGTCCCAGGGGATGGGCAGTTCTTC. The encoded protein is CASSQVPGDGQFF.

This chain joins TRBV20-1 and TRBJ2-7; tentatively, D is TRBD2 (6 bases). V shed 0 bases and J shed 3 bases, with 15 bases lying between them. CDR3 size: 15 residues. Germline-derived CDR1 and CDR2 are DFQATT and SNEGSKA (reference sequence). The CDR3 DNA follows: TGCAGTGCTAGAGATCGTTGGGCGGGGCGCTACGAGCAGTACTTC. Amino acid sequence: CSARDRWAGRYEQYF.

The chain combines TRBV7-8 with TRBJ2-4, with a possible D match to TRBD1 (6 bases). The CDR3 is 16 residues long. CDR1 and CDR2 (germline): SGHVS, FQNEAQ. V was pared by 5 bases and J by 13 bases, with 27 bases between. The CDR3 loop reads CASSRYRVPGLREQYF. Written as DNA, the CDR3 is TGTGCCAGCAGCCGTTACAGGGTCCCTGGTTTGAGGGAGCAGTACTTC.

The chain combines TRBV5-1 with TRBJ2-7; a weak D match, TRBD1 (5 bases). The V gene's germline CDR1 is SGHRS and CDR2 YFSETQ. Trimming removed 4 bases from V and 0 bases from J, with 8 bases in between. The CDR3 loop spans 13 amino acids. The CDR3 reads CASSVDNSYEQYF. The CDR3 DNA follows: TGCGCCAGCAGCGTGGACAACTCCTACGAGCAGTACTTC.

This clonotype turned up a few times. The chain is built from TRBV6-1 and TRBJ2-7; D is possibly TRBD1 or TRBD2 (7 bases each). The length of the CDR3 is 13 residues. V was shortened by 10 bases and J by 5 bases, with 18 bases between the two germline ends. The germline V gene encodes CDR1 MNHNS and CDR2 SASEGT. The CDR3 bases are TGTGCCACCAGACAGGGAGGGGTCGACGAGCAGTACTTC. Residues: CATRQGGVDEQYF.

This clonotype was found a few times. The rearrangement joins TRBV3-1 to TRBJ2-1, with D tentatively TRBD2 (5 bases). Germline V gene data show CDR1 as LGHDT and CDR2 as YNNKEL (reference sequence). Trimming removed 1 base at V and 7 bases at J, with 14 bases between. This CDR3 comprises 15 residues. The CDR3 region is CASSQGLTGMNEQFF. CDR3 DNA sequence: TGTGCCAGCAGCCAAGGACTCACGGGGATGAATGAGCAGTTCTTC.

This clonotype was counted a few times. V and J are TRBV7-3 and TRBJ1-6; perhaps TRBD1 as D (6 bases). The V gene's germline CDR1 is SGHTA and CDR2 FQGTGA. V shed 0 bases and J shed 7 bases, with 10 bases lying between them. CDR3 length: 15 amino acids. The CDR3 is CASSLTHQGNSPLHF. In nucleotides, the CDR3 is TGTGCCAGCAGCTTAACGCATCAGGGGAATTCACCCCTCCACTTT.

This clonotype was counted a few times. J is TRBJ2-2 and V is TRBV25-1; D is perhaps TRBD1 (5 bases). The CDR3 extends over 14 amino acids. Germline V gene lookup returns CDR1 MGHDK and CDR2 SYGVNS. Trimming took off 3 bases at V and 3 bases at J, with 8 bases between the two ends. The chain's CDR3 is CASSDSRDTGELFF. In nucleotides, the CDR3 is TGTGCCAGCAGTGATTCCAGGGACACCGGGGAGCTGTTTTTT.

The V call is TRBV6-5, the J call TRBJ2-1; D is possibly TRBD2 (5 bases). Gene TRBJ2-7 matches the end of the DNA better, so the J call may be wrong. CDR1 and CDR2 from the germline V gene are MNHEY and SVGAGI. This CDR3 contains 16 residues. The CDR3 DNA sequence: TGTGCCAGCAGTTACTCGACGGGGAAATCCTACAATGAGCAGTACTTC. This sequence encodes CASSYSTGKSYNEQYF.

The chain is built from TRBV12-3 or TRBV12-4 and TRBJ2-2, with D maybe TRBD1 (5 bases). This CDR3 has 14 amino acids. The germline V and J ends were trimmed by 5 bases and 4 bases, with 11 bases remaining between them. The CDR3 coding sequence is TGTGCCAGCAGTCGCAGGGTGACCACCGGGGAGCTGTTTTTT. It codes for CASSRRVTTGELFF.

The CDR3 protein is CASRWTSTGELFF. DNA for the CDR3: TGTGCCAGCAGATGGACATCCACCGGGGAGCTGTTTTTT. V and J are TRBV6-6 and TRBJ2-2; D may be TRBD1 (5 bases). This CDR3 has 13 amino acids. Trimming pared 6 bases from V and 4 bases from J, leaving 9 bases between. Germline V gene lookup returns CDR1 MNHNY and CDR2 SVGAGI (reference sequence).

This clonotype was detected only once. The CDR3 sequence is CASSRTTPGNTIYF. The CDR3 DNA is TGTGCCAGCAGCCGGACGACTCCTGGAAACACCATATATTTT. The V gene is TRBV7-2, the J gene TRBJ1-3; no firm D call. The V and J ends lost 5 bases and 2 bases respectively, with 10 bases between them. CDR1 is SGHTA, CDR2 FQGNSA, per germline. CDR3 length: 14 amino acids.

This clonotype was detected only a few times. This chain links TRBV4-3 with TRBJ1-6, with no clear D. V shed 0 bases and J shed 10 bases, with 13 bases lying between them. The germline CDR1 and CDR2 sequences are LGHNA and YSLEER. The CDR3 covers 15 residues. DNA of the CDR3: TGCGCCAGCAGCCAAGATCTTGAGGGATTGTCACCCCTCCACTTT. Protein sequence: CASSQDLEGLSPLHF.

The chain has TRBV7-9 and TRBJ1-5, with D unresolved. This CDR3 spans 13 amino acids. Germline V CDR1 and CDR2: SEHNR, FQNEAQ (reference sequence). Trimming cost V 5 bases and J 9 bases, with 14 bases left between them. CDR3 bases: TGTGCCAGCAGCGAAGGTTGGGGAGGGCCCCAGCATTTT. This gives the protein CASSEGWGGPQHF.

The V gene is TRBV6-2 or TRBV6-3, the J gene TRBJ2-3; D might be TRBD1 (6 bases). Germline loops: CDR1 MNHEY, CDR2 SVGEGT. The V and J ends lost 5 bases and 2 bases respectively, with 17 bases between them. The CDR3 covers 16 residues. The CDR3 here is CASSNRGTRITDTQYF. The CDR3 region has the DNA TGTGCCAGCAGTAACCGAGGGACAAGAATCACAGATACGCAGTATTTT.

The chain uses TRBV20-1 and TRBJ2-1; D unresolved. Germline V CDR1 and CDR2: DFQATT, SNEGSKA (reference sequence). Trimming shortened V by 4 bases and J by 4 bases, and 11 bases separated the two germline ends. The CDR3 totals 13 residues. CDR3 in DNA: TGCAGTGCTACCAGCGCTGGATACAATGAGCAGTTCTTC. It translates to CSATSAGYNEQFF.

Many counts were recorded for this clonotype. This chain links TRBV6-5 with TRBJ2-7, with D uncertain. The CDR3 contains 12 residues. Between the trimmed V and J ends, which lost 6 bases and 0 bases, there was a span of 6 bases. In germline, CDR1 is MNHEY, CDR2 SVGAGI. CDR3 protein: CASRDTSYEQYF. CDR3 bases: TGTGCCAGCAGGGATACCTCCTACGAGCAGTACTTC.

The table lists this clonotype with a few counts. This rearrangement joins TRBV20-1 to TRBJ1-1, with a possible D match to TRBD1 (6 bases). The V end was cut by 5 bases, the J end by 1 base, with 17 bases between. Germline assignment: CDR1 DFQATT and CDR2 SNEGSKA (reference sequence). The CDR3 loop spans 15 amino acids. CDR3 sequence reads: CSAADPRGTNTEAFF. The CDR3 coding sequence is TGCAGTGCTGCCGACCCCAGGGGTACGAACACTGAAGCTTTCTTT.

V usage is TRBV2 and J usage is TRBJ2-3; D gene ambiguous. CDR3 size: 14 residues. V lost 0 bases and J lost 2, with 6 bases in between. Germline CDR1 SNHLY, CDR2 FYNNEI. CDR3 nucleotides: TGTGCCAGCAGTGAAGCGCTTGCCACAGATACGCAGTATTTT. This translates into CASSEALATDTQYF.

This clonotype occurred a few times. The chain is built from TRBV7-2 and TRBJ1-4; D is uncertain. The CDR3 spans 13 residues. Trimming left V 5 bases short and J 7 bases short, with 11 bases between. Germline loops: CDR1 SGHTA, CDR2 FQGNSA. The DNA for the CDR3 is TGTGCCAGCAGCGCGCGGAACCGTGAAAAACTGTTTTTT. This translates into CASSARNREKLFF.